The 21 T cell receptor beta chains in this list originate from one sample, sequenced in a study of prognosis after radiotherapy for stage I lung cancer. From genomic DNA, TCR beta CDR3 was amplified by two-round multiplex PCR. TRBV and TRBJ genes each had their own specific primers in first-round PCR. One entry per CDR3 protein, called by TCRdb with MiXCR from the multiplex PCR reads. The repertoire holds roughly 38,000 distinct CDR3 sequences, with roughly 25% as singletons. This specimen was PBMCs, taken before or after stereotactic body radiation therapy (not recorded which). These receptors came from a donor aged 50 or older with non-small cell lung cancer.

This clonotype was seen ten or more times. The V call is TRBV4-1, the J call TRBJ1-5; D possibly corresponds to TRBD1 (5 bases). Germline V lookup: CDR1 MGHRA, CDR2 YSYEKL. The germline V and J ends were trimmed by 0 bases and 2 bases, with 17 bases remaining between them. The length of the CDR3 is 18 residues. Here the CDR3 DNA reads TGCGCCAGCAGCCAAGATCAGGGCAGCCTGAGGGGCAATCAGCCCCAGCATTTT. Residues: CASSQDQGSLRGNQPQHF.

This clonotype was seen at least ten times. Here the CDR3 DNA reads TGTGCCAGCAGCCAAGATCCGCGGACTAGCGGGAAGGACACCGGGGAGCTGTTTTTT. Amino acids: CASSQDPRTSGKDTGELFF. The V gene is TRBV3-1, the J gene TRBJ2-2, with 12 bases aligning to TRBD2. The V and J ends lost 0 bases and 3 bases, in that order; junction bases with no gene match: 8. Germline V gene sequence: CDR1 LGHDT, CDR2 YNNKEL (reference sequence). The CDR3 spans 19 residues.

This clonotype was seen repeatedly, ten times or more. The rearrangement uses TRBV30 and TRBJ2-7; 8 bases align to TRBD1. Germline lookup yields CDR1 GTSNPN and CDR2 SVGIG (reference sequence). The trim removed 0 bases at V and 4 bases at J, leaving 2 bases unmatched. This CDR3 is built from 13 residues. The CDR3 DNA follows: TGTGCCTGGAGTGTAAACAGGGGGTACGAGCAGTACTTC. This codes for CAWSVNRGYEQYF.

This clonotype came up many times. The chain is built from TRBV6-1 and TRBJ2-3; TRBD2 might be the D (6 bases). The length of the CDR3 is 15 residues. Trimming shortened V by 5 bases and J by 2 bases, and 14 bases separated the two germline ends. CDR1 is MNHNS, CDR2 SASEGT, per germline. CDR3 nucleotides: TGTGCCAGCAGTCCTCGGGGACTTATCACAGATACGCAGTATTTT. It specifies CASSPRGLITDTQYF.

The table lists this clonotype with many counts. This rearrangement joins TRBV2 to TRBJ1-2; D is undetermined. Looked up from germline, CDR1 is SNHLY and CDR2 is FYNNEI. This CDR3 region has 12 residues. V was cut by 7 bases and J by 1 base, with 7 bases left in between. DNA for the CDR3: TGTGCCAGCACCAGGAATAACTATGGCTACACCTTC. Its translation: CASTRNNYGYTF.

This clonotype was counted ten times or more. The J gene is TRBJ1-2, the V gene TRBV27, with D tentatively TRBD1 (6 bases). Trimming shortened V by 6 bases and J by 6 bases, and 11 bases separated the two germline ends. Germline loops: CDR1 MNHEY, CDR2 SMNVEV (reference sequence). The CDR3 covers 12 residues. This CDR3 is CASSDYRDGYTF. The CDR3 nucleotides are TGTGCCAGCAGCGATTACAGGGATGGCTACACCTTC.

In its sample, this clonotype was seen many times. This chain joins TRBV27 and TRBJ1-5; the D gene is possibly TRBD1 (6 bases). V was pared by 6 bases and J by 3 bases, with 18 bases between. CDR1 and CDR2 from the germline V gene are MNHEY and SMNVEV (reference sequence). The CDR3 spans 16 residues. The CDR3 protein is CASSQRRGALNQPQHF. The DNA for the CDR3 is TGTGCCAGCAGCCAACGTAGGGGGGCCCTCAATCAGCCCCAGCATTTT.

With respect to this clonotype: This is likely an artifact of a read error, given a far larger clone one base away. CDR3 sequence reads: CASSERGESLSYNEQYF. The CDR3 DNA reads as TGTGCCAGCAGTGAAAGGGGGGAGTCCCTCTCCTACAATGAGCAGTACTTC. The rearrangement links TRBV6-1 to TRBJ2-7; D tentatively reads TRBD1 or TRBD2 (6 bases each). Germline-derived CDR1 and CDR2 are MNHNS and SASEGT. The CDR3 contains 17 residues. Trimming left V 2 bases short and J 7 bases short, with 24 bases between.

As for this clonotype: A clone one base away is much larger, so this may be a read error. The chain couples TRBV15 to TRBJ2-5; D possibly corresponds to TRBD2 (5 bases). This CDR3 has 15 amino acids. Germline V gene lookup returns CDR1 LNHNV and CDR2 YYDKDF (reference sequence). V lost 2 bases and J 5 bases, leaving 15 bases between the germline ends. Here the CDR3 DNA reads TGTGCCACCAGCAGACCGAAGAGGGAACCGGAGACCCAGTACTTC. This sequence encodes CATSRPKREPETQYF.

The CDR3 region is CSARVGSGIGNEQFF. The CDR3 bases are TGCAGTGCTAGAGTTGGTAGCGGGATAGGTAATGAGCAGTTCTTC. The genes are TRBV20-1 and TRBJ2-1; TRBD2 aligns across 8 bases. CDR1 and CDR2 (germline): DFQATT, SNEGSKA (reference sequence). The CDR3 contains 15 residues. Losses at the gene ends were 1 base for V and 7 bases for J; bases not matched to a gene: 9.

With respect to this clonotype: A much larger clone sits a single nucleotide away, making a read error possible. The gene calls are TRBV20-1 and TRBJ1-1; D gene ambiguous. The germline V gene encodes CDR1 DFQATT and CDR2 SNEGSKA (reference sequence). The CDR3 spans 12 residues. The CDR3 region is CGAREGNTEAFF. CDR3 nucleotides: TGCGGTGCTAGAGAGGGGAACACTGAAGCTTTCTTT.

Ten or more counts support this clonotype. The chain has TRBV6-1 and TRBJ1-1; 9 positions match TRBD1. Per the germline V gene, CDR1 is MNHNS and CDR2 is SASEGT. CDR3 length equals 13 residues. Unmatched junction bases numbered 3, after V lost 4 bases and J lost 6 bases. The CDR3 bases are TGTGCCAGCAGTGCGACAGGGGGATCTGAAGCTTTCTTT. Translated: CASSATGGSEAFF.

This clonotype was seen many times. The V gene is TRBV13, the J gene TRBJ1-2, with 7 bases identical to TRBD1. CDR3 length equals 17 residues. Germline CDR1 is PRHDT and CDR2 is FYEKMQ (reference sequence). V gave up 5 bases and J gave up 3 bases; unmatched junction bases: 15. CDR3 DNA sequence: TGTGCCAGCAGCCGTGGGGGGACAGAGGGACTATACTATGGCTACACCTTC. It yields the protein CASSRGGTEGLYYGYTF. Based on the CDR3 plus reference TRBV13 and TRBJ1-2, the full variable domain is AAGVIQSPRHLIKEKRETATLKCYPIPRHDTVYWYQQGPGQDPQFLISFYEKMQSDKGSIPDRFSAQQFSDYHSELNMSSLELGDSALYFCASSRGGTEGLYYGYTFGSGTRLTVV.

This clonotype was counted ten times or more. The CDR3 spells CASSREGWSDYGYTF. The DNA of the CDR3 is TGTGCCAGCAGTAGAGAGGGTTGGTCGGACTATGGCTACACCTTC. The chain couples TRBV6-1 to TRBJ1-2; D uncertain. This CDR3 is 15 amino acids long. The germline gives CDR1 MNHNS, CDR2 SASEGT. Deletions cut 5 bases from V and 3 bases from J, with 16 bases between.

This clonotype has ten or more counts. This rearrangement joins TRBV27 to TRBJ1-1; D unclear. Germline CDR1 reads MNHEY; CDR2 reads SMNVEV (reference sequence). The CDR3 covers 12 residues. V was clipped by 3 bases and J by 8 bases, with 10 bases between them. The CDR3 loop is CASSFLGFEAFF. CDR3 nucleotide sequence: TGTGCCAGCAGTTTCTTGGGGTTCGAAGCTTTCTTT.

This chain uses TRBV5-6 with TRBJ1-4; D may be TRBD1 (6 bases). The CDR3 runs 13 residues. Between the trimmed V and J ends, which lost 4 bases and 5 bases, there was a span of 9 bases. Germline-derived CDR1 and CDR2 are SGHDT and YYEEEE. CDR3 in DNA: TGTGCCAGCAGCAGGACAGTAAATGAAAAACTGTTTTTT. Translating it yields CASSRTVNEKLFF.

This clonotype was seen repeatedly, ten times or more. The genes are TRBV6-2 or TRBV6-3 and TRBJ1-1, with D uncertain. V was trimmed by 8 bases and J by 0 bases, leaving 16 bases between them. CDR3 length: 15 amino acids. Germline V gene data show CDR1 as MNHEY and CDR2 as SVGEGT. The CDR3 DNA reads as TGTGCCAGCGGCCCCGAATTGGGGATGAACACTGAAGCTTTCTTT. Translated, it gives CASGPELGMNTEAFF.

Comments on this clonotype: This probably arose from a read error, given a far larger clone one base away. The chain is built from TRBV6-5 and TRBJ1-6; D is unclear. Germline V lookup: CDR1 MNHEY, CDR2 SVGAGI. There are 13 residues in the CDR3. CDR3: CASRQGLYSSLHF. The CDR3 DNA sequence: TGTGCCAGCAGACAAGGACTATATTCATCCCTCCACTTT.

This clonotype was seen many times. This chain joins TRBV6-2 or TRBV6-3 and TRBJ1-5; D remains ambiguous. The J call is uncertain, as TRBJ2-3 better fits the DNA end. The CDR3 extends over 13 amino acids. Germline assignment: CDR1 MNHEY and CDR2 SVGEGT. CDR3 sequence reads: CASRDRSNQPQYF. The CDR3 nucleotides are TGTGCCAGCAGGGACCGTAGCAATCAGCCCCAGTATTTT.

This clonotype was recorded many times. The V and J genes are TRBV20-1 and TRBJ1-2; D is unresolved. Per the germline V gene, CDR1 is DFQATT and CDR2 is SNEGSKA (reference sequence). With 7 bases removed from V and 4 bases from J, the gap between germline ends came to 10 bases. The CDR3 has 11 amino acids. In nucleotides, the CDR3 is TGCAGTGTAGCAGGAGTCTATGGCTACACCTTC. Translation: CSVAGVYGYTF.

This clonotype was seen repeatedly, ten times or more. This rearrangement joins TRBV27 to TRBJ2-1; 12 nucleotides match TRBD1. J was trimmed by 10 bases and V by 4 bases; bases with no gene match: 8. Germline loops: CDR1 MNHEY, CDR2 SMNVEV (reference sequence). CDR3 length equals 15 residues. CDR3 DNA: TGTGCCAGCAGTTCCGGGGACAGGGGGCGCGGGGAGCAGTTCTTC. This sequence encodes CASSSGDRGRGEQFF.